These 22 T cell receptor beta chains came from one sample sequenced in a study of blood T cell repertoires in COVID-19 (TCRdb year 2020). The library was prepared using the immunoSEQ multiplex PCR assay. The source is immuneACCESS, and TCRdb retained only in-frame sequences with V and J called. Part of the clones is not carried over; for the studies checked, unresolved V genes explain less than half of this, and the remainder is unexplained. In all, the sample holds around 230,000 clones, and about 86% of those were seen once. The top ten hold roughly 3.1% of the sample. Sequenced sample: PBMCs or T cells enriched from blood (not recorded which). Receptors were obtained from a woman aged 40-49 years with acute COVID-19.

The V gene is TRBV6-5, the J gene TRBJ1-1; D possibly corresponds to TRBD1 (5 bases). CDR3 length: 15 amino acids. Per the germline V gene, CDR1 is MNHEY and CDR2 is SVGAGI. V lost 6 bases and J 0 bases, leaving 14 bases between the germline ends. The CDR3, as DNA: TGTGCCAGCAGAAGGGGTCGAGACATGAACACTGAAGCTTTCTTT. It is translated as CASRRGRDMNTEAFF.

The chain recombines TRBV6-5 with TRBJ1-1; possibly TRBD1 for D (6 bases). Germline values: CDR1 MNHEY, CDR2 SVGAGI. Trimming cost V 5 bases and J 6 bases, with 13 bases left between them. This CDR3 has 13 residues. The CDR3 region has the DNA TGTGCCAGCAGTACCTCAGGGGACCCTGAAGCTTTCTTT. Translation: CASSTSGDPEAFF.

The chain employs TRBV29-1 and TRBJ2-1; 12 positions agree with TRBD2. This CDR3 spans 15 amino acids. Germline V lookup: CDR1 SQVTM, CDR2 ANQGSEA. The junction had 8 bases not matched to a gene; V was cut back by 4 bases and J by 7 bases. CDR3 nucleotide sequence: TGCAGCGTTGGGACCGGGACTAGCGGGTGGAATGAGCAGTTCTTC. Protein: CSVGTGTSGWNEQFF.

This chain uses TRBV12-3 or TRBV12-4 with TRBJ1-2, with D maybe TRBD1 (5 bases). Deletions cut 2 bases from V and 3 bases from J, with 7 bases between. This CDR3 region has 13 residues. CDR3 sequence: CASSLQQDYGYTF. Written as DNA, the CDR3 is TGTGCCAGCAGTTTACAACAGGACTATGGCTACACCTTC.

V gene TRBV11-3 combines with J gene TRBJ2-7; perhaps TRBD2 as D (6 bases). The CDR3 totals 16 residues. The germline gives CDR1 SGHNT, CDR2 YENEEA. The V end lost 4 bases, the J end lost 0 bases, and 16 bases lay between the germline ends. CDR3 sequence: CASSSPMGGGSYEQYF. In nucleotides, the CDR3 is TGTGCCAGCAGCTCCCCAATGGGGGGAGGCTCCTACGAGCAGTACTTC.

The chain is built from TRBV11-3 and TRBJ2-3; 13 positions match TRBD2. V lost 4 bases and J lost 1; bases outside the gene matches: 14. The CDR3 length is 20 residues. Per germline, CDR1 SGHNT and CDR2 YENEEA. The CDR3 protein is CASSSGLLAGGTSGTDTQYF. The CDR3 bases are TGTGCCAGCAGCTCCGGATTACTAGCGGGAGGGACCTCTGGCACAGATACGCAGTATTTT.

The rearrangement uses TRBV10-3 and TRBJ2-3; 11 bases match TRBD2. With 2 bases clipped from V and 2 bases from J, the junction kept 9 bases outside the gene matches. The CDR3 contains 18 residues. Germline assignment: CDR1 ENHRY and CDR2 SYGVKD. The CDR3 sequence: CAISELVTSGRVTDTQYF. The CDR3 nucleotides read TGTGCCATCAGTGAGCTGGTTACTAGCGGGAGAGTCACAGATACGCAGTATTTT.

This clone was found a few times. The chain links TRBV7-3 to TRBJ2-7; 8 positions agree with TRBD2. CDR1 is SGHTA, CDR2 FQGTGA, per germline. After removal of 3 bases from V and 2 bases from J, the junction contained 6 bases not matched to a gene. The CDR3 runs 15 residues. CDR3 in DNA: TGTGCCAGCAGCTTCTTTGCGGGAGGTACCTACGAGCAGTACTTC. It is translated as CASSFFAGGTYEQYF. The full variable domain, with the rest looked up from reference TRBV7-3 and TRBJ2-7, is GAGVSQTPSNKVTEKGKYVELRCDPISGHTALYWYRQSLGQGPEFLIYFQGTGAADDSGLPNDRFFAVRPEGSVSTLKIQRTERGDSAVYLCASSFFAGGTYEQYFGPGTRLTVT.

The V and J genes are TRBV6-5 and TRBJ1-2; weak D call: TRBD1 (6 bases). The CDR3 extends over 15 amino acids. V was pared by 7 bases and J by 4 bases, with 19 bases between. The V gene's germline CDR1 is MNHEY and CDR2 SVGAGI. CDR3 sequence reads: CASTPSFRGSYGYTF. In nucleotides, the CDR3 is TGTGCCAGCACCCCAAGTTTCAGGGGTTCCTATGGCTACACCTTC.

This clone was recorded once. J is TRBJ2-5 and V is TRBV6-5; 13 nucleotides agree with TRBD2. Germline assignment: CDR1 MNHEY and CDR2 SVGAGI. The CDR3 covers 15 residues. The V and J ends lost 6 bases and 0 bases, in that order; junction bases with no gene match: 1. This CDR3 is CASRLAGGYQETQYF. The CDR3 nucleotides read TGTGCCAGCAGACTAGCGGGAGGGTACCAAGAGACCCAGTACTTC.

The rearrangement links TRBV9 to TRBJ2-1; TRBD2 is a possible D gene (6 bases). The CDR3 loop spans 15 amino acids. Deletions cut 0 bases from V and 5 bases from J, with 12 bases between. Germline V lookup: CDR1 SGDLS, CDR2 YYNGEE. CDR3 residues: CASSVEGLDNNEQFF. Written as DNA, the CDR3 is TGTGCCAGCAGCGTAGAGGGACTCGACAACAATGAGCAGTTCTTC. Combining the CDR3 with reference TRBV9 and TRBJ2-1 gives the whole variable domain DSGVTQTPKHLITATGQRVTLRCSPRSGDLSVYWYQQSLDQGLQFLIQYYNGEERAKGNILERFSAQQFPDLHSELNLSSLELGDSALYFCASSVEGLDNNEQFFGPGTRLTVL.

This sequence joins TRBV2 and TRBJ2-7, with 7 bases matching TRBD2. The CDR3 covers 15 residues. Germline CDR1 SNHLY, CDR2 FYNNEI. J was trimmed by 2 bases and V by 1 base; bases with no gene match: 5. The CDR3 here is CASSEEVGGPYEQYF. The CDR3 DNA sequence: TGTGCCAGCAGTGAAGAGGTGGGAGGGCCCTACGAGCAGTACTTC.

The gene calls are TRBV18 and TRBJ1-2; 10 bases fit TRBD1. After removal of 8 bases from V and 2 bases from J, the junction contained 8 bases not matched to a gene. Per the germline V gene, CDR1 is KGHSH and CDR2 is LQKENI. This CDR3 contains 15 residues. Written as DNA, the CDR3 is TGTGCCAGCACCCGGGACAGGGGATCCAACTATGGCTACACCTTC. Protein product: CASTRDRGSNYGYTF.

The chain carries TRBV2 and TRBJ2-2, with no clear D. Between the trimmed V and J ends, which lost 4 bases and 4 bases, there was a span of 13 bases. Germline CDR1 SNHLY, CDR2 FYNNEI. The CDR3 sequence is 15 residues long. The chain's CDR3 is CASSVSSVVTGELFF. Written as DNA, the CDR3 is TGTGCCAGCAGTGTGTCCAGCGTTGTCACCGGGGAGCTGTTTTTT.

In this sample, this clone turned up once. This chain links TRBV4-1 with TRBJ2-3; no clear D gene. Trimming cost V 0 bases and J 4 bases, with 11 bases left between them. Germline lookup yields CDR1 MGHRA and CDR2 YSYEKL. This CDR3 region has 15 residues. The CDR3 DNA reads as TGCGCCAGCAGCCAAGATCCGGAGCCCCCAGATACGCAGTATTTT. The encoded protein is CASSQDPEPPDTQYF.

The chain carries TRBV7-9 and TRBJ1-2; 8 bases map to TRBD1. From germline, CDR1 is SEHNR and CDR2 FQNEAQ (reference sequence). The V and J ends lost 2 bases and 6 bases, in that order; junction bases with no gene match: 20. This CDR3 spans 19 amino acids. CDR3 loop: CASSLSGIGRGQGGDGYTF. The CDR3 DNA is TGTGCCAGCAGCTTATCAGGGATTGGCCGAGGACAGGGAGGTGATGGCTACACCTTC.

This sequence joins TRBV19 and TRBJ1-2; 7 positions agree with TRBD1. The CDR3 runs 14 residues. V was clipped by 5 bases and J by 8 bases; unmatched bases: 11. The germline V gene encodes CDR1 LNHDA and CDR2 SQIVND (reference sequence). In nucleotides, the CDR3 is TGTGCCAGTAGTCTCAGACAGGGACTGGGAGGCTACACCTTC. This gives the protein CASSLRQGLGGYTF.

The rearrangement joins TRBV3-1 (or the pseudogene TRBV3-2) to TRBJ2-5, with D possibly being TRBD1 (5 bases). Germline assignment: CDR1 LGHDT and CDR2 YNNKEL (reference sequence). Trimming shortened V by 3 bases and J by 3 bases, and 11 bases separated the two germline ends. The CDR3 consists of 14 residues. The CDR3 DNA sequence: TGTGCCAGCAGCCAGGGCAGGGTGAAAGAGACCCAGTACTTC. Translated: CASSQGRVKETQYF.

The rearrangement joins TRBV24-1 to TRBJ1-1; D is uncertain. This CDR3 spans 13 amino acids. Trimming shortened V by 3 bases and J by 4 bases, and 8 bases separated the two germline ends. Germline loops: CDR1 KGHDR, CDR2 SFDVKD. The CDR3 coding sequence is TGTGCCACCAGTGATCCGGGATCCACTGAAGCTTTCTTT. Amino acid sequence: CATSDPGSTEAFF.

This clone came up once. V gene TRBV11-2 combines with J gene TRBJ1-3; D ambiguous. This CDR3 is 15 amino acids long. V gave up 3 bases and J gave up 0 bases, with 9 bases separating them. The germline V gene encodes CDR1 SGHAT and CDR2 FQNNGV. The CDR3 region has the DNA TGTGCCAGCAGCTTTCGTGGCATCTCTGGAAACACCATATATTTT. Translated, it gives CASSFRGISGNTIYF.

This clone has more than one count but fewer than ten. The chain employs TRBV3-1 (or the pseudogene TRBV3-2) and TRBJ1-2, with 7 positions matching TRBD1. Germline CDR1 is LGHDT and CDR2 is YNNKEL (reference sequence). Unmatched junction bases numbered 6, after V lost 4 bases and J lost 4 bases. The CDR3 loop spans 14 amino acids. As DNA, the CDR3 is TGTGCCAGCAGCCCAAGGGGGCACGGCTATGGCTACACCTTC. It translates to CASSPRGHGYGYTF.

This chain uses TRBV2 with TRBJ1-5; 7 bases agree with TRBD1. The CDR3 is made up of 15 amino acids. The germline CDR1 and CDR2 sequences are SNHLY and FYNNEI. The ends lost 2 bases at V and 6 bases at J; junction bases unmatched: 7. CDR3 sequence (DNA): TGTGCCAGCAGTGAAATCCGGGACAGCCCTCAGCCCCAGCATTTT. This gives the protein CASSEIRDSPQPQHF.